This T cell receptor beta chain was sequenced during a study of sequential checkpoint blockade in melanoma. The method was immunoSEQ multiplex PCR; TCRdb's version includes in-frame clones alone and lacks a portion of them. The repertoire consists of some 10,000 clones, with 76% occurring once and the leading ten covering 50%. The CDR3 runs 13 residues. Germline CDR1 and CDR2: SGHTS and YDEGEE. Documented treatment: randomized to nivolumab then ipilimumab (arm A) or the reverse (arm B). On this clone itself: The germline gene is not matched at one end of the junction; a read error may be the cause.

The sample in question was CD8+ T cells sorted from blood (inferred from file names), obtained from a patient given nivolumab and ipilimumab in sequence. The clonotype was recovered from a human donor with melanoma. The chain links TRBV5-8 to TRBJ2-7, with TRBD1 matching 7 bases. CDR3 bases: TGCGCCAGCAGCCAAGACAGGGCCTACGAGCAGTACTTC. This translates into CASSQDRAYEQYF.